This paragraph covers one T cell receptor beta chain sequence. Original handling: Reference gene primer amplification gave estimated nucleated cell counts. Method: immunoSEQ multiplex PCR; TCRdb's copy keeps in-frame clones and lacks some. The V and J calls and clone size come from that table; D and trimming were worked out from the DNA. Here the sample spans some 31,000 clones, around 84% being singletons. The germline V gene encodes CDR1 SGHDN and CDR2 FVKESK. This CDR3 has 15 amino acids. V lost 5 bases, J lost 3 bases, and 17 bases lay in between. This entry belongs to a study of blood T cell repertoires in COVID-19. Study details: The origin of the acute and convalescent COVID-19 samples was the United States, Italy and Spain. The analysed material was cDNA or gDNA that came from T cells, B-cell-depleted T cells, or PBMCs.

Sequenced material: peripheral blood. The genes are TRBV14 and TRBJ2-7; D is possibly TRBD1 (5 bases). The source is a human donor in a cohort sampled during active COVID-19. The donor label of this sample is uncertain. CDR3 residues: CASSGQTGSYYEQYF. For the CDR3, the DNA is TGTGCCAGCAGCGGGCAAACAGGAAGCTACTACGAGCAGTACTTC.